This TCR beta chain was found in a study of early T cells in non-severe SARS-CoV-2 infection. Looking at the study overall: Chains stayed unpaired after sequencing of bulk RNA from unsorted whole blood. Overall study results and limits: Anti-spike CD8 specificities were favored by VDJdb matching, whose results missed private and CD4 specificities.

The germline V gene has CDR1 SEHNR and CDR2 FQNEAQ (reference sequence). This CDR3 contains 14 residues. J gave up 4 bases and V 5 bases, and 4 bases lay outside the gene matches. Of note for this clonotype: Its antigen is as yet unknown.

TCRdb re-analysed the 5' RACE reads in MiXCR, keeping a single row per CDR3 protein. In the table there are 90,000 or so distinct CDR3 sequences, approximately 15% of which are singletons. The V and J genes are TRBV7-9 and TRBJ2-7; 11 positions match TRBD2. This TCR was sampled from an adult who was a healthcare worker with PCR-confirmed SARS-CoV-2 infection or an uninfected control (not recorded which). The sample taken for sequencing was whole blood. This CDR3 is CASSPSGGFYEQYF. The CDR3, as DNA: TGTGCCAGCAGCCCTAGCGGGGGGTTTTACGAGCAGTACTTC.